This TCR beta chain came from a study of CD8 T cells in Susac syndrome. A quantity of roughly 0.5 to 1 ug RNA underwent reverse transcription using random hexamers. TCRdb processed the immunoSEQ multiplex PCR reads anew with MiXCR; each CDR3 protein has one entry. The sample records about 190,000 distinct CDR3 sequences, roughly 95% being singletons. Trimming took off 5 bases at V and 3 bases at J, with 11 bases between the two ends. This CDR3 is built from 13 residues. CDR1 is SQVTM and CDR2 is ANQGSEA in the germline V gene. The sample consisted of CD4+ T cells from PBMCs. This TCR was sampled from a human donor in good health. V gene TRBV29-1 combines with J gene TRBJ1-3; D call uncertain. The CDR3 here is CSVYGVGGNTIYF. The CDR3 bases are TGCAGCGTTTATGGGGTCGGTGGAAACACCATATATTTT. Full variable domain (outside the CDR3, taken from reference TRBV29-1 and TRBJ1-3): SAVISQKPSRDICQRGTSLTIQCQVDSQVTMMFWYRQQPGQSLTLIATANQGSEATYESGFVIDKFPISRPNLTFSTLTVSNMSPEDSSIYLCSVYGVGGNTIYFGEGSWLTVV.